The 26 T cell receptor beta chains below were found in one sample sequenced in a study of blood T cell repertoires in COVID-19. Assay: immunoSEQ multiplex PCR; the TCRdb copy retains only in-frame clones and omits some. The sample carries some 380,000 clones, 70% to 90% recorded once. Sequenced sample: PBMCs or T cells enriched from blood (not recorded which). All receptors come from a woman aged 40-49 years with acute COVID-19.

The rearrangement links TRBV18 to TRBJ1-1, with TRBD1 matching 8 bases. Germline V gives CDR1 KGHSH, CDR2 LQKENI. CDR3 length: 15 amino acids. Trimming took 3 bases from V and 9 from J; bases not matched to a gene: 12. CDR3 coding DNA: TGTGCCAGCTCACCTCCCACCGGGACAGGAATTAAAGCTTTCTTT. It yields the protein CASSPPTGTGIKAFF.

This rearrangement joins TRBV7-2 to TRBJ2-7, with TRBD2 identical over 8 bases. The CDR3 is 14 residues long. Trimming removed 2 bases from V and 4 bases from J; junction bases left unmatched: 4. In germline, CDR1 is SGHTA, CDR2 FQGNSA. The CDR3 loop is CASSLPGGGYEQYF. For the CDR3, the DNA is TGTGCCAGCAGCTTACCCGGCGGGGGGTACGAGCAGTACTTC. The entire variable domain, with the rest obtained from reference TRBV7-2 and TRBJ2-7, is as follows: GAGVSQSPSNKVTEKGKDVELRCDPISGHTALYWYRQSLGQGLEFLIYFQGNSAPDKSGLPSDRFSAERTGGSVSTLTIQRTQQEDSAVYLCASSLPGGGYEQYFGPGTRLTVT.

This clone was seen just once. V gene TRBV29-1 combines with J gene TRBJ1-1, with TRBD1 matching over 8 bases. The V gene's germline CDR1 is SQVTM and CDR2 ANQGSEA. The V and J ends lost 2 bases and 6 bases, in that order; junction bases with no gene match: 2. The CDR3 has 12 residues. The CDR3 sequence: CSVENRGAEAFF. CDR3 nucleotides: TGCAGCGTTGAAAACAGGGGGGCTGAAGCTTTCTTT.

This clone was seen a few times. The chain combines TRBV7-2 with TRBJ1-5; possibly TRBD1 for D (5 bases). Per the germline V gene, CDR1 is SGHTA and CDR2 is FQGNSA. Trimming shortened V by 5 bases and J by 7 bases, and 12 bases separated the two germline ends. The CDR3 covers 13 residues. The CDR3 region is CASSLKGEQPQHF. CDR3 bases: TGTGCCAGCAGCCTCAAAGGGGAACAGCCCCAGCATTTT.

DNA for the CDR3: TGTGCCAGCAGCTTTCGAAAACCGGGACAGGGATTTATAGCTGGAAACACCATATATTTT. Translated, it gives CASSFRKPGQGFIAGNTIYF. The J gene is TRBJ1-3, the V gene TRBV7-8; 9 nucleotides line up with TRBD1. Per the germline V gene, CDR1 is SGHVS and CDR2 is FQNEAQ. This CDR3 comprises 20 residues. With V trimmed by 3 bases and J by 2 bases, 17 bases remained unmatched.

The V gene is TRBV29-1, the J gene TRBJ2-1; TRBD1 might be the D (6 bases). CDR3 length: 13 amino acids. Deletions cut 7 bases from V and 5 bases from J, with 15 bases between. Germline lookup yields CDR1 SQVTM and CDR2 ANQGSEA. The CDR3 DNA reads TGCAGCGAAAGAACAGGGACCAACAATGAGCAGTTCTTC. Translating it yields CSERTGTNNEQFF.

The chain has TRBV4-1 and TRBJ1-1; no clear D. CDR1 is MGHRA and CDR2 is YSYEKL in the germline V gene. This CDR3 has 13 amino acids. Trimming took 3 bases from V and 2 from J, leaving 7 bases between them. In DNA, the CDR3 is TGCGCCAGCAGCCAGCAGGTTAACACTGAAGCTTTCTTT. Protein product: CASSQQVNTEAFF.

This clone was seen a few times. This sequence joins TRBV15 and TRBJ1-5; 7 positions match TRBD1. The germline gives CDR1 LNHNV, CDR2 YYDKDF (reference sequence). V lost 6 bases to trimming and J lost 8 bases; unmatched junction nucleotides: 7. This CDR3 is built from 13 residues. The CDR3 DNA follows: TGTGCCACCAGGAACAGGGGCGAGGAGCCCCAGCATTTT. Residues: CATRNRGEEPQHF.

J is TRBJ2-3 and V is TRBV11-2; tentative D call: TRBD2 (6 bases). This CDR3 has 14 amino acids. CDR1 SGHAT and CDR2 FQNNGV come from the germline V gene. Deletions cut 1 base from V and 4 bases from J, with 9 bases between. The CDR3 DNA is TGTGCCAGCAGCTTAGCGGGGGATTCAGATACGCAGTATTTT. Residues: CASSLAGDSDTQYF.

This sequence joins TRBV18 and TRBJ2-7, with D hard to call. V was pared by 2 bases and J by 6 bases, with 11 bases between. Looked up from germline, CDR1 is KGHSH and CDR2 is LQKENI. The CDR3 is 13 amino acids. The CDR3 DNA sequence: TGTGCCAGCTCACCATTTTTAACATCCGAGCAGTACTTC. Its protein product is CASSPFLTSEQYF.

The V and J genes are TRBV19 and TRBJ1-4, with D possibly matching TRBD1 (5 bases). Trimming cost V 3 bases and J 6 bases, with 11 bases left between them. CDR1 is LNHDA, CDR2 SQIVND, per germline (reference sequence). CDR3 size: 14 residues. CDR3 loop: CASSIQGRDEKLFF. The CDR3 DNA follows: TGTGCCAGTAGTATCCAGGGTAGGGATGAAAAACTGTTTTTT.

The chain recombines TRBV29-1 with TRBJ1-1; a weak D match, TRBD1 (5 bases). There are 15 residues in the CDR3. Per germline, CDR1 SQVTM and CDR2 ANQGSEA. V was shortened by 4 bases and J by 6 bases, with 21 bases between the two germline ends. The CDR3 spells CSVGDTGRGSAEAFF. The CDR3 DNA is TGCAGCGTTGGTGACACTGGGCGGGGGAGTGCTGAAGCTTTCTTT.

This sequence joins TRBV19 and TRBJ1-5, with TRBD1 matching over 9 bases. Germline values: CDR1 LNHDA, CDR2 SQIVND (reference sequence). V lost 6 bases to trimming and J lost 2 bases; unmatched junction nucleotides: 8. CDR3 length: 16 amino acids. Here the CDR3 DNA reads TGTGCCAGTAGAGGGACAGGGTCAGTTTGCAATCAGCCCCAGCATTTT. Its translation: CASRGTGSVCNQPQHF.

J is TRBJ1-1 and V is TRBV3-1 (or the pseudogene TRBV3-2); D is possibly TRBD1 (5 bases). The germline V gene has CDR1 LGHDT and CDR2 YNNKEL (reference sequence). The CDR3 has 14 residues. The ends were cut back, 5 bases at V and 5 bases at J, with 15 bases in the middle. This chain's CDR3 is CASSALGRGTEAFF. CDR3 DNA sequence: TGTGCCAGCAGCGCCCTGGGACGGGGGACTGAAGCTTTCTTT.

The CDR3 nucleotides read TGTGCCAGCAGCTCCTACGCGGGGCTCGGAAACACCATATATTTT. It specifies CASSSYAGLGNTIYF. V usage is TRBV7-6 and J usage is TRBJ1-3, with D maybe TRBD1 (5 bases). Trimming pared 4 bases from V and 4 bases from J, leaving 14 bases between. The germline CDR1 and CDR2 sequences are SGHVS and FNYEAQ. CDR3 size: 15 residues.

The rearrangement uses TRBV29-1 and TRBJ1-2; a possible D gene is TRBD1 (5 bases). The CDR3 loop spans 13 amino acids. Per germline, CDR1 SQVTM and CDR2 ANQGSEA. The V end was cut by 0 bases, the J end by 8 bases, with 13 bases between. In nucleotides, the CDR3 is TGCAGCGTTGAAGAGGGACTGTACGGGGGCTACACCTTC. Translating gives CSVEEGLYGGYTF.

The chain combines TRBV5-1 with TRBJ1-6, with TRBD1 matching over 9 bases. V lost 0 bases to trimming and J lost 9 bases; unmatched junction nucleotides: 4. Germline loops: CDR1 SGHRS, CDR2 YFSETQ. The CDR3 runs to 15 residues. CDR3 bases: TGCGCCAGCAGCTTGGACGGGACAGGGACTTCACCCCTCCACTTT. It specifies CASSLDGTGTSPLHF. The full variable domain, completed using reference TRBV5-1 and TRBJ1-6, is KAGVTQTPRYLIKTRGQQVTLSCSPISGHRSVSWYQQTPGQGLQFLFEYFSETQRNKGNFPGRFSGRQFSNSRSEMNVSTLELGDSALYLCASSLDGTGTSPLHFGNGTRLTVT.

This clone was picked up a small number of times. The chain employs TRBV19 and TRBJ1-1; TRBD1 aligns across 10 bases. From germline, CDR1 is LNHDA and CDR2 SQIVND (reference sequence). The CDR3 is made up of 14 amino acids. J lost 2 bases, V lost 7 bases, and 4 bases had no gene match. The DNA for the CDR3 is TGTGCCAGTAAAAAGACAGGGGGCAACACTGAAGCTTTCTTT. It is translated as CASKKTGGNTEAFF.

The chain uses TRBV5-6 and TRBJ1-2, with D perhaps matching TRBD1 (6 bases). This CDR3 contains 18 residues. V lost 4 bases, J lost 8 bases, and 30 bases lay in between. CDR1 and CDR2 (germline): SGHDT, YYEEEE. The CDR3 DNA follows: TGTGCCAGCAGCCACCCGGAGGACAGACTATTTCTCTTGGGCGGCTACACCTTC. It yields the protein CASSHPEDRLFLLGGYTF.

This chain uses TRBV7-8 with TRBJ2-1; D is uncertain. Germline V gene data show CDR1 as SGHVS and CDR2 as FQNEAQ. This CDR3 has 15 amino acids. V lost 2 bases, J lost 6 bases, and 14 bases lay in between. The CDR3 DNA sequence: TGTGCCAGCAGCTTATCCCGCGGCGGTTCCAATGAGCAGTTCTTC. Translating it yields CASSLSRGGSNEQFF.

This sequence joins TRBV30 and TRBJ2-7; D is uncertain. CDR3 length: 12 residues. The germline V and J ends were trimmed by 2 bases and 1 base, with 6 bases remaining between them. Looked up from germline, CDR1 is GTSNPN and CDR2 is SVGIG (reference sequence). The CDR3 DNA is TGTGCCTGGAGTTCCCCTTCCTACGAGCAGTACTTC. Protein: CAWSSPSYEQYF.

CDR3 loop: CASSRGTARYNEQFF. CDR3 in DNA: TGTGCCAGCAGCCGGGGGACAGCCCGTTACAATGAGCAGTTCTTC. This rearrangement joins TRBV7-2 to TRBJ2-1; TRBD1 might be the D (7 bases). From germline, CDR1 is SGHTA and CDR2 FQGNSA. This CDR3 is built from 15 residues. The V end was cut by 5 bases, the J end by 4 bases, with 15 bases between.

The chain combines TRBV6-5 with TRBJ2-1, with 7 positions matching TRBD1. CDR1 and CDR2 from the germline V gene are MNHEY and SVGAGI. The CDR3 is 14 residues long. V lost 6 bases, J lost 6 bases, and 8 bases stayed unmatched. The CDR3 DNA is TGTGCCAGCAGCCCCGACAGGGATCGCAATGAGCAGTTCTTC. This sequence encodes CASSPDRDRNEQFF.

The chain recombines TRBV10-3 with TRBJ2-7; maybe TRBD1 (6 bases). Germline V CDR1 and CDR2: ENHRY, SYGVKD. Between the trimmed V and J ends, which lost 6 bases and 1 base, there was a span of 16 bases. The CDR3 has 15 residues. The CDR3, as DNA: TGTGCCATCAGGCTAATGAGGGGGACGTCCTACGAGCAGTACTTC. The encoded protein is CAIRLMRGTSYEQYF.

J is TRBJ2-7 and V is TRBV5-1, with D possibly matching TRBD2 (6 bases). Trimming took off 0 bases at V and 2 bases at J, with 12 bases between the two ends. There are 15 residues in the CDR3. Germline V gene lookup returns CDR1 SGHRS and CDR2 YFSETQ. The CDR3 DNA sequence: TGCGCCAGCAGCTTGGTGGGTGGAGGGACCTACGAGCAGTACTTC. Translated, it gives CASSLVGGGTYEQYF.

The rearrangement uses TRBV19 and TRBJ1-2; TRBD1 matches 9 bases. The trim removed 7 bases at V and 5 bases at J, leaving 5 bases unmatched. Germline V CDR1 and CDR2: LNHDA, SQIVND (reference sequence). This CDR3 has 13 residues. The CDR3 sequence: CASTLTGGYGYTF. As DNA, the CDR3 is TGTGCCAGTACCCTGACAGGGGGTTATGGCTACACCTTC.